These 10 T cell receptor beta chains originate from one sample sequenced in a study of CD8+CD57+ T cells in acquired aplastic anemia. The study profiled TCR beta VDJ and CDR3 using genomic DNA as template. TCRdb passed the reads through MiXCR, listing each CDR3 protein once. The sample includes about 170,000 distinct CDR3 sequences, approximately 44% seen only once; the top ten take approximately 1.1%. Sequences were obtained from sorted CD4+, CD8+, or CD8+CD57+ T cells (not recorded which) from PBMCs. These receptors all stem from a human donor in good health.

Remarks on this clonotype: It may be a read error: a sequence one base away is much more abundant. Lacking the conserved final phenylalanine or tryptophan, this CDR3 likely reflects a read error. V is TRBV2 and J is TRBJ1-6; no clear D gene. The CDR3 runs 13 residues. The V end was cut by 5 bases, the J end by 7 bases, with 9 bases between. Per the germline V gene, CDR1 is SNHLY and CDR2 is FYNNEI. The CDR3 spells CASSLYGNSPLHS. In DNA, the CDR3 is TGTGCCAGCAGTTTATACGGAAATTCACCCCTCCACTCT.

The DNA for the CDR3 is TGTGCCAGCAGACGAGGAGCGGACTCTGGAAACACCATATATTTT. This encodes CASRRGADSGNTIYF. The rearrangement joins TRBV27 to TRBJ1-3; D call uncertain. Germline assignment: CDR1 MNHEY and CDR2 SMNVEV (reference sequence). The CDR3 runs 15 residues. Trimming cost V 6 bases and J 0 bases, with 12 bases left between them.

With respect to this clonotype: A single base separates this from a much larger clone, so it may be a read error. V usage is TRBV12-3 or TRBV12-4 and J usage is TRBJ1-4; D remains unclear. CDR3 length: 14 residues. The CDR3, as DNA: TGTGCCAGCGGTTTAGTCCAGAGAAATGAAAAACTGTTTTTT. Its translation: CASGLVQRNEKLFF.

This clonotype occurred many times. The chain joins TRBV19 to TRBJ1-2; 7 positions agree with TRBD1. The germline V gene encodes CDR1 LNHDA and CDR2 SQIVND (reference sequence). V lost 11 bases, J lost 7 bases, and 10 bases stayed unmatched. CDR3 size: 12 residues. CDR3 protein: CAGRDSLRGYTF. DNA for the CDR3: TGTGCCGGACGGGACAGCCTACGTGGCTACACCTTC.

This clonotype showed up many times. This chain joins TRBV5-1 and TRBJ2-3; D possibly corresponds to TRBD1 (6 bases). V shed 0 bases and J shed 8 bases, with 10 bases lying between them. The CDR3 is 13 residues long. CDR1 SGHRS and CDR2 YFSETQ come from the germline V gene. As DNA, the CDR3 is TGCGCCAGCAGCTTGGTCGGACAGAGTACGCAGTATTTT. Translation: CASSLVGQSTQYF.

The rearrangement links TRBV25-1 to TRBJ1-1; D call uncertain. Trimming cost V 6 bases and J 0 bases, with 14 bases left between them. Germline V gene data show CDR1 as MGHDK and CDR2 as SYGVNS. The CDR3 has 15 amino acids. The CDR3 reads CASRQIGRMNTEAFF. In nucleotides, the CDR3 is TGTGCCAGCAGACAAATAGGGCGGATGAACACTGAAGCTTTCTTT.

This clonotype was picked up many times. The chain joins TRBV9 to TRBJ2-7; D is undetermined. CDR1 and CDR2 (germline): SGDLS, YYNGEE. CDR3 length equals 14 residues. V gave up 4 bases and J gave up 6 bases, with 17 bases separating them. The CDR3 region has the DNA TGTGCCAGCAGCTTTGACCGGGCCCTCTCCGAGCAGTACTTC. Its protein is CASSFDRALSEQYF.

The J gene is TRBJ2-1, the V gene TRBV20-1; 9 positions match TRBD2. V was clipped by 6 bases and J by 10 bases; unmatched bases: 22. This CDR3 has 17 amino acids. Germline V gene sequence: CDR1 DFQATT, CDR2 SNEGSKA (reference sequence). The CDR3 nucleotides read TGCAGTGCCGGGGGTAGGGATAGTGCTAGCGGGAAGGGGGAGCAGTTCTTC. Its translation is CSAGGRDSASGKGEQFF.

Points on this clonotype: This may be a read error, as it is one base from a much larger clone. The rearrangement links TRBV11-2 to TRBJ2-7; 12 bases line up with TRBD2. CDR3 length equals 16 residues. Germline loops: CDR1 SGHAT, CDR2 FQNNGV. Written as DNA, the CDR3 is TGTGCCAGCGGCTTGAGGCTAGCGGGAGGGCCCCACGAGCAGTACTTC. This translates into CASGLRLAGGPHEQYF.

CDR3 DNA sequence: TGCGCCAGCAGCGACGGGGTACAAGAGACCCAGTACTTC. Its protein is CASSDGVQETQYF. J is TRBJ2-5 and V is TRBV5-1; D is perhaps TRBD2 (5 bases). V was clipped by 4 bases and J by 2 bases, with 9 bases between them. The CDR3 sequence is 13 residues long. CDR1 is SGHRS, CDR2 YFSETQ, per germline.